Sequencing of this TCR beta chain was carried out in a study of OX40 agonist ivuxolimab in advanced cancers. Overall study context: Given to patients was ivuxolimab, an agonistic anti-OX40 (CD134) antibody. General study points: At 0.1 to 3.0 mg/kg and by week 6, CD4+ and CD8+ T cells in the blood had expanded clonally.

For this clone: Its antigen is not identified.

The germline CDR1 and CDR2 sequences are SNHLY and FYNNEI. The CDR3 is made up of 13 amino acids. Trimming at V came to 5 bases and at J to 6 bases, leaving 4 bases not matched to a gene. Sequenced by immunoSEQ multiplex PCR; TCRdb stores in-frame clones only, minus some. The table includes 78,000 or so clones, roughly 92% detected once. Autoimmune disease history or systemic immunosuppression led to patient exclusion. Blood got drawn at baseline, again on cycle 4 day 1, and then on cycle 7 day 1. This receptor was obtained from an adult with an advanced solid tumor such as melanoma, head and neck, liver or kidney cancer. The V and J genes are TRBV2 and TRBJ2-3; 8 bases match TRBD1. The material sequenced was CD4+ or CD8+ T cells sorted from blood, taken in a trial of the OX40 agonist ivuxolimab. The CDR3 protein is CASSINRGDTQYF. CDR3 bases: TGTGCCAGCAGTATCAACAGGGGGGATACGCAGTATTTT.